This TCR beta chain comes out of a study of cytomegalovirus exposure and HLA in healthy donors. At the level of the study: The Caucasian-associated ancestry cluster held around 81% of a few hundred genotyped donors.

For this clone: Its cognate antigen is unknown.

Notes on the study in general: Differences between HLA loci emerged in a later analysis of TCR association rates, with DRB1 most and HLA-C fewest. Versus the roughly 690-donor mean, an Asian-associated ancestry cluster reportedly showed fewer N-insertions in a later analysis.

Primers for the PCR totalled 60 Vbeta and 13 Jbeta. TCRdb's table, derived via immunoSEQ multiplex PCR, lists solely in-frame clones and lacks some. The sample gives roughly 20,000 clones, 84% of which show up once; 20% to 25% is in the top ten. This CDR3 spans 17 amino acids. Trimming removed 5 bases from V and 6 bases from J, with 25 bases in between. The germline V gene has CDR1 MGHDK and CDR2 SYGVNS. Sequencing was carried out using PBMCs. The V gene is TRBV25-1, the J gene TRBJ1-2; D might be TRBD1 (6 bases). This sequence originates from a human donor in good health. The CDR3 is CASSPAGTPVSGNGYTF. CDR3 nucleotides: TGTGCCAGCAGTCCAGCCGGGACACCCGTCTCTGGGAATGGCTACACCTTC.